These 21 T cell receptor beta chains originate from one sample sequenced in a study of blood T cell repertoires in COVID-19. The method was immunoSEQ multiplex PCR; TCRdb's version includes in-frame clones alone and lacks a portion of them. Of around 220,000 clones in the sample, roughly 76% were seen once. Sequencing was carried out using peripheral blood. The receptors here all came from a human donor in a cohort sampled during active COVID-19.

This chain uses TRBV11-1 with TRBJ2-2; 9 bases agree with TRBD1. There are 15 residues in the CDR3. V trimming: 7 bases; J trimming: 5 bases; junction bases outside the gene matches: 8. The germline V gene encodes CDR1 SGHAT and CDR2 FQDESV (reference sequence). The CDR3 DNA reads TGTGCCAGCACCCGGGACAGGGAGGAGACCGGGGAGCTGTTTTTT. As protein: CASTRDREETGELFF.

The chain joins TRBV6-5 to TRBJ2-6, with TRBD1 identical over 7 bases. Unmatched junction bases numbered 5, after V lost 7 bases and J lost 2 bases. Germline V CDR1 and CDR2: MNHEY, SVGAGI. The CDR3 totals 15 residues. The CDR3 region has the DNA TGTGCCAGCACTCGCGACAGGGCTGGGGCCAACGTCCTGACTTTC. Translation gives CASTRDRAGANVLTF.

The chain has TRBV6-6 and TRBJ2-6; 8 positions match TRBD1. After removal of 5 bases from V and 0 bases from J, the junction contained 6 bases not matched to a gene. Germline lookup yields CDR1 MNHNY and CDR2 SVGAGI (reference sequence). CDR3 size: 17 residues. The chain's CDR3 is CASSPGTGSSGANVLTF. The CDR3 region has the DNA TGTGCCAGCAGTCCCGGGACAGGAAGCTCTGGGGCCAACGTCCTGACTTTC.

The chain couples TRBV29-1 to TRBJ1-1; 7 bases agree with TRBD1. Germline V gene data show CDR1 as SQVTM and CDR2 as ANQGSEA. This CDR3 has 10 amino acids. V lost 7 bases and J lost 9; bases outside the gene matches: 5. CDR3 residues: CSEGRGKAFF. CDR3 DNA: TGCAGCGAGGGCAGGGGGAAAGCTTTCTTT.

This sequence joins TRBV11-3 and TRBJ2-5; D possibly corresponds to TRBD2 (5 bases). This CDR3 spans 13 amino acids. Germline values: CDR1 SGHNT, CDR2 YENEEA. Trimming cost V 5 bases and J 3 bases, with 10 bases left between them. CDR3 nucleotides: TGTGCCAGCAGCCCCCAGAGGGAAGAGACCCAGTACTTC. Amino acids: CASSPQREETQYF.

The rearrangement joins TRBV6-2 or TRBV6-3 to TRBJ2-7, with 11 bases that match TRBD2. The germline CDR1 and CDR2 sequences are MNHEY and SVGEGT. CDR3 length equals 15 residues. V was clipped by 2 bases and J by 5 bases; unmatched bases: 5. CDR3 nucleotide sequence: TGTGCCAGCAGTTACGGACTAGCGGGTGGGAACGAGCAGTACTTC. Translated: CASSYGLAGGNEQYF.

The chain carries TRBV10-3 and TRBJ2-7; 10 nucleotides line up with TRBD2. CDR3 length: 14 residues. J gave up 2 bases and V 6 bases, and 4 bases lay outside the gene matches. The germline gives CDR1 ENHRY, CDR2 SYGVKD. CDR3 DNA sequence: TGTGCCATCAGCCCCAGCGGGAGGGCCTACGAGCAGTACTTC. Translating gives CAISPSGRAYEQYF.

Only a few counts were recorded for this clone. The chain links TRBV11-2 to TRBJ1-1; a possible D gene is TRBD1 (5 bases). V was shortened by 4 bases and J by 4 bases, with 13 bases between the two germline ends. The germline V gene encodes CDR1 SGHAT and CDR2 FQNNGV. The length of the CDR3 is 14 residues. The CDR3 nucleotides are TGTGCCAGCAGCTCGGACATATTAAGCACTGAAGCTTTCTTT. Protein product: CASSSDILSTEAFF.

This chain links TRBV9 with TRBJ1-2; possibly TRBD1 for D (6 bases). The CDR3 extends over 13 amino acids. The germline CDR1 and CDR2 sequences are SGDLS and YYNGEE. V lost 2 bases, J lost 7 bases, and 12 bases lay in between. The CDR3: CASSVGQGTGYTF. The DNA for the CDR3 is TGTGCCAGCAGCGTTGGCCAGGGGACTGGCTACACCTTC.

This clone has only one observation. V gene TRBV15 combines with J gene TRBJ2-7; 9 positions agree with TRBD1. The CDR3 extends over 14 amino acids. V dropped 5 bases and J dropped 5; count of bases not matched to a gene: 7. Germline V gene sequence: CDR1 LNHNV, CDR2 YYDKDF (reference sequence). The CDR3 DNA is TGTGCCACCAGCGCCCGGGACAGGGTACACGAGCAGTACTTC. It translates to CATSARDRVHEQYF.

The chain carries TRBV28 and TRBJ1-2, with D possibly being TRBD1 (5 bases). CDR3 length: 15 residues. Trimming cost V 1 base and J 0 bases, with 9 bases left between them. CDR1 MDHEN and CDR2 SYDVKM come from the germline V gene. CDR3 nucleotides: TGTGCCAGCAGTTTATCGGGGGGACCTAACTATGGCTACACCTTC. This encodes CASSLSGGPNYGYTF.

The chain links TRBV11-1 to TRBJ2-1; D call uncertain. Germline-derived CDR1 and CDR2 are SGHAT and FQDESV (reference sequence). V gave up 3 bases and J gave up 8 bases, with 8 bases separating them. This CDR3 spans 12 amino acids. In DNA form, the CDR3 reads TGTGCCAGCAGCTTGGGCGTCGATGAGCAGTTCTTC. The encoded protein is CASSLGVDEQFF.

The gene calls are TRBV5-4 and TRBJ1-1; the D is unclear. The germline CDR1 and CDR2 sequences are SGHNT and YYREEE (reference sequence). The V and J ends lost 2 bases and 0 bases respectively, with 8 bases between them. The CDR3 sequence is 14 residues long. The chain's CDR3 is CASSFSVMNTEAFF. Here the CDR3 DNA reads TGTGCCAGCAGCTTTTCAGTCATGAACACTGAAGCTTTCTTT.

The chain recombines TRBV7-9 with TRBJ2-7, with 9 bases identical to TRBD1. Losses at the gene ends were 5 bases for V and 3 bases for J; bases not matched to a gene: 8. Per germline, CDR1 SEHNR and CDR2 FQNEAQ (reference sequence). The CDR3 is 15 amino acids. CDR3 DNA sequence: TGTGCCAGCAGCGTAGAGGGGACAGGGATCTACGAGCAGTACTTC. Protein sequence: CASSVEGTGIYEQYF. Drawing the rest from reference TRBV7-9 and TRBJ2-7, the complete variable domain is DTGVSQNPRHKITKRGQNVTFRCDPISEHNRLYWYRQTLGQGPEFLTYFQNEAQLEKSRLLSDRFSAERPKGSFSTLEIQRTEQGDSAMYLCASSVEGTGIYEQYFGPGTRLTVT.

The rearrangement joins TRBV28 to TRBJ1-6; 7 nucleotides match TRBD1. Looked up from germline, CDR1 is MDHEN and CDR2 is SYDVKM. V trimming: 9 bases; J trimming: 7 bases; junction bases outside the gene matches: 12. The CDR3 has 15 residues. CDR3 DNA sequence: TGTGCCAGGGAAACCCTGGGACAGCCGAATTCACCCCTCCACTTT. Amino acid sequence: CARETLGQPNSPLHF.

V gene TRBV18 combines with J gene TRBJ2-2; 7 bases fit TRBD1. This CDR3 is built from 12 residues. Per the germline V gene, CDR1 is KGHSH and CDR2 is LQKENI. The junction had 2 bases not matched to a gene; V was cut back by 7 bases and J by 6 bases. The CDR3 loop is CASYQGAGELFF. CDR3 DNA sequence: TGTGCCAGCTATCAGGGGGCCGGGGAGCTGTTTTTT.

The chain has TRBV19 and TRBJ2-7; the D gene is possibly TRBD2 (5 bases). Germline V lookup: CDR1 LNHDA, CDR2 SQIVND (reference sequence). The V and J ends lost 9 bases and 9 bases respectively, with 12 bases between them. There are 10 residues in the CDR3. As DNA, the CDR3 is TGTGCCAGAAGACGAGAGGGGCAGTACTTC. It codes for CARRREGQYF.

The V and J genes are TRBV30 and TRBJ1-1; D possibly corresponds to TRBD1 (5 bases). The V end lost 3 bases, the J end lost 4 bases, and 15 bases lay between the germline ends. Germline values: CDR1 GTSNPN, CDR2 SVGIG (reference sequence). The CDR3 spans 14 residues. CDR3 nucleotides: TGTGCCTGGAGGGAGGGGTTCAAGGGCACTGAAGCTTTCTTT. Its protein product is CAWREGFKGTEAFF.

V is TRBV6-2 or TRBV6-3 and J is TRBJ1-5; 11 positions agree with TRBD1. CDR3 size: 17 residues. Germline lookup yields CDR1 MNHEY and CDR2 SVGEGT. V lost 5 bases to trimming and J lost 1 base; unmatched junction nucleotides: 7. CDR3 protein: CASSGRTGGLSNQPQHF. For the CDR3, the DNA is TGTGCCAGCAGTGGTAGGACAGGGGGCTTAAGCAATCAGCCCCAGCATTTT.

The V call is TRBV24-1, the J call TRBJ2-4; 7 nucleotides match TRBD1. Germline V gene sequence: CDR1 KGHDR, CDR2 SFDVKD. V lost 3 bases to trimming and J lost 2 bases; unmatched junction nucleotides: 6. There are 16 residues in the CDR3. In DNA, the CDR3 is TGTGCCACCAGTGATCCGCGACAGGGAACCAAAAACATTCAGTACTTC. Protein product: CATSDPRQGTKNIQYF.

This clone occurred a few times. The rearrangement uses TRBV29-1 and TRBJ2-7; possible D gene TRBD1, 7 bases. Germline V gene sequence: CDR1 SQVTM, CDR2 ANQGSEA. CDR3 length: 14 amino acids. V lost 7 bases to trimming and J lost 2 bases, with 18 bases between them. CDR3 nucleotides: TGCAGCGCTATAGCCCAGGGGGGAGCCTACGAGCAGTACTTC. This sequence encodes CSAIAQGGAYEQYF.